These T cell receptor beta chains were read from a single sample in a study of PD-L1 blockade in urothelial cancer. Profiling relied on immunoSEQ multiplex PCR, and the TCRdb table lists in-frame clones only, not all of them. In the table there are under 30,000 clones, 65% to 90% of which are singletons. This material consisted of PBMCs, taken around atezolizumab (anti-PD-L1) treatment. These receptors came from a man aged 50 or older with urothelial cancer. CDR3s include the opening cysteine and the closing phenylalanine or tryptophan. The order of the fields is J gene, clone size, D gene, V gene, CDR3 protein, CDR3 DNA. The D gene is left open where the match is weak. Clone size is shown for a subset of rows, as once, few, many or a class of expanded clone.

J gene: TRBJ1-5
clone size: once
D gene: -
V gene: TRBV18
CDR3 protein: CASSPGGEGYQPQHF
CDR3 DNA: TGTGCCAGCTCACCCGGCGGGGAGGGGTATCAGCCCCAGCATTTT

J gene: TRBJ2-1
clone size: few
D gene: TRBD2
V gene: TRBV11-2
CDR3 protein: CASSLPGGNEQFF
CDR3 DNA: TGTGCCAGCAGCTTACCGGGGGGCAATGAGCAGTTCTTC

J gene: TRBJ2-3
clone size: -
D gene: -
V gene: TRBV5-4
CDR3 protein: CASSLVLAADTQYF
CDR3 DNA: TGTGCCAGCAGCTTGGTGCTAGCAGCAGATACGCAGTATTTT

J gene: TRBJ2-1
clone size: -
D gene: TRBD2
V gene: TRBV5-1
CDR3 protein: CASSLGVGRANEQFF
CDR3 DNA: TGCGCCAGCAGCTTGGGGGTCGGGAGGGCGAATGAGCAGTTCTTC

J gene: TRBJ2-3
clone size: -
D gene: TRBD2
V gene: TRBV9
CDR3 protein: CASSVGGGFTDTQYF
CDR3 DNA: TGTGCCAGCAGCGTTGGCGGGGGGTTCACAGATACGCAGTATTTT

J gene: TRBJ2-5
clone size: -
D gene: TRBD1
V gene: TRBV7-9
CDR3 protein: CASSPRSGTGKETQYF
CDR3 DNA: TGTGCCAGCAGCCCCCGATCCGGGACAGGGAAAGAGACCCAGTACTTC

J gene: TRBJ2-5
clone size: -
D gene: -
V gene: TRBV5-1
CDR3 protein: CASSFGGGEQYF
CDR3 DNA: TGCGCCAGCAGCTTCGGGGGTGGAGAGCAGTACTTC

J gene: TRBJ2-5
clone size: -
D gene: -
V gene: TRBV18
CDR3 protein: CASSQLNSGETQYF
CDR3 DNA: TGTGCCAGCTCACAACTAAACTCTGGAGAGACCCAGTACTTC

J gene: TRBJ1-5
clone size: -
D gene: TRBD1
V gene: TRBV7-2
CDR3 protein: CASSLGFYRGDQPQHF
CDR3 DNA: TGTGCCAGCAGCTTAGGATTTTACAGGGGAGATCAGCCCCAGCATTTT

J gene: TRBJ2-7
clone size: few
D gene: -
V gene: TRBV5-4
CDR3 protein: CASSLGSSYEQYF
CDR3 DNA: TGTGCCAGCAGCTTGGGGAGCTCCTACGAGCAGTACTTC

J gene: TRBJ2-3
clone size: -
D gene: TRBD2
V gene: TRBV4-1
CDR3 protein: CASSQEPAGGARTNTDTQYF
CDR3 DNA: TGCGCCAGCAGCCAAGAACCAGCGGGGGGGGCCCGGACCAACACAGATACGCAGTATTTT

J gene: TRBJ2-1
clone size: -
D gene: -
V gene: TRBV5-4
CDR3 protein: CASRLDTFYNEQFF
CDR3 DNA: TGTGCCAGCAGATTGGACACGTTTTACAATGAGCAGTTCTTC

J gene: TRBJ1-1
clone size: -
D gene: -
V gene: TRBV16
CDR3 protein: CASSQQVPNTEAFF
CDR3 DNA: TGTGCCAGCAGCCAACAGGTGCCGAACACTGAAGCTTTCTTT

J gene: TRBJ1-4
clone size: -
D gene: TRBD1
V gene: TRBV15
CDR3 protein: CATSPGTGGEKLFF
CDR3 DNA: TGTGCCACCAGCCCCGGGACAGGGGGTGAAAAACTGTTTTTT

J gene: TRBJ1-6
clone size: -
D gene: -
V gene: TRBV27
CDR3 protein: CASSLSGQSNSPLHF
CDR3 DNA: TGTGCCAGCAGTTTATCGGGGCAGTCTAATTCACCCCTCCACTTT

J gene: TRBJ1-1
clone size: -
D gene: -
V gene: TRBV19
CDR3 protein: CASSEGGAEAFF
CDR3 DNA: TGTGCCAGTAGTGAGGGGGGGGCTGAAGCTTTCTTT

J gene: TRBJ2-5
clone size: -
D gene: -
V gene: TRBV9
CDR3 protein: CASSAQGSETQYF
CDR3 DNA: TGTGCCAGCAGCGCACAGGGTTCAGAGACCCAGTACTTC

J gene: TRBJ2-2
clone size: few
D gene: -
V gene: TRBV2
CDR3 protein: CASSEPPLRGLVAGELFF
CDR3 DNA: TGTGCCAGCAGTGAGCCCCCTCTAAGGGGCCTAGTGGCCGGGGAGCTGTTTTTT

J gene: TRBJ2-2
clone size: -
D gene: -
V gene: TRBV7-6
CDR3 protein: CASSLFRGDTGELFF
CDR3 DNA: TGTGCCAGCAGCTTATTCCGCGGCGACACCGGGGAGCTGTTTTTT

J gene: TRBJ2-7
clone size: -
D gene: -
V gene: TRBV5-4
CDR3 protein: CASSSGAPLEEQYF
CDR3 DNA: TGTGCCAGCAGTTCCGGCGCCCCACTAGAGGAGCAGTACTTC